This entry lists 20 T cell receptor beta chains sequenced from one sample in a study of T cell responses to AZD1222 COVID-19 vaccine listed by TCRdb under 2021. According to the study, the label for this sample's time point signals: baseline before first vaccination. Receptor amplification or capture employed the immunoSEQ multiplex PCR assay. TCRdb holds this immuneACCESS table with in-frame rearrangements only. Some clones are missing; in checked studies, unresolved V genes explain under half, and the rest has no known cause. This sample gives over 100,000 clones in total; more than 85% of them show up just once. Approximately 2.4% of the sample is in the top ten clones. The sample in question was peripheral blood, obtained on day 0 of AZD1222 vaccination. These receptors originate from an adult in good health.

The chain employs TRBV5-6 and TRBJ2-7, with D hard to call. CDR3 length equals 13 residues. CDR1 is SGHDT, CDR2 YYEEEE, per germline. Trimming took 0 bases from V and 4 from J, leaving 8 bases between them. Here the CDR3 reads CASSLVTVYEQYF. CDR3 nucleotides: TGTGCCAGCAGCTTGGTAACAGTTTACGAGCAGTACTTC. Looking up the rest from reference TRBV5-6 and TRBJ2-7 gives the full variable domain: DAGVTQSPTHLIKTRGQQVTLRCSPKSGHDTVSWYQQALGQGPQFIFQYYEEEERQRGNFPDRFSGHQFPNYSSELNVNALLLGDSALYLCASSLVTVYEQYFGPGTRLTVT.

The CDR3 is CTSSQATLGNYYNEQFF. The DNA for the CDR3 is TGCACCAGCAGCCAAGCCACTCTAGGAAACTACTACAATGAGCAGTTCTTC. The rearrangement links TRBV1 to TRBJ2-1; the table's D call, TRBD2, has no DNA check behind it. TRBV1 is a listed pseudogene. This CDR3 spans 17 amino acids.

V gene TRBV3-1 (or the pseudogene TRBV3-2) combines with J gene TRBJ2-7, with D unresolved. CDR3 length: 12 residues. Germline CDR1 reads LGHDT; CDR2 reads YNNKEL (reference sequence). Trimming took 1 base from V and 13 from J, leaving 14 bases between them. In DNA, the CDR3 is TGTGCCAGCAGCCAAGCGGGCTACATGGTATACTTC. This gives the protein CASSQAGYMVYF.

The chain is built from TRBV28 and TRBJ1-5, with D maybe TRBD1 (6 bases). The V gene lost 4 bases and the J gene lost 5 bases, with 21 bases spanning the gap. This CDR3 has 17 amino acids. The V gene's germline CDR1 is MDHEN and CDR2 SYDVKM. The CDR3 loop reads CASSSVYRGAGDQPQHF. CDR3 coding DNA: TGTGCCAGCAGTTCTGTATATAGGGGCGCAGGGGATCAGCCCCAGCATTTT.

About this clone itself: In the same sample, other DNA sequences code for this CDR3. V gene TRBV10-3 combines with J gene TRBJ1-1, with D tentatively TRBD1 (6 bases). This CDR3 spans 14 amino acids. CDR1 is ENHRY, CDR2 SYGVKD, per germline. V gave up 3 bases and J gave up 4 bases, with 12 bases separating them. The CDR3 is CAISEGGGFTEAFF. CDR3 DNA sequence: TGTGCCATCAGTGAAGGGGGGGGGTTCACTGAAGCTTTCTTT.

This chain joins TRBV18 and TRBJ2-2; 9 nucleotides align to TRBD2. CDR1 and CDR2 (germline): KGHSH, LQKENI. CDR3 length: 16 amino acids. With V trimmed by 5 bases and J by 1 base, 5 bases remained unmatched. CDR3 sequence: CASSGRLAVNTGELFF. CDR3 coding DNA: TGTGCCAGCTCAGGGAGACTAGCGGTGAACACCGGGGAGCTGTTTTTT. Complete variable domain (other parts from reference TRBV18 and TRBJ2-2): NAGVMQNPRHLVRRRGQEARLRCSPMKGHSHVYWYRQLPEEGLKFMVYLQKENIIDESGMPKERFSAEFPKEGPSILRIQQVVRGDSAAYFCASSGRLAVNTGELFFGEGSRLTVL.

The J gene is TRBJ1-6, the V gene TRBV4-2, with 7 bases that match TRBD1. The CDR3 has 15 amino acids. Germline values: CDR1 LGHNA, CDR2 YNFKEQ. With 4 bases clipped from V and 12 bases from J, the junction kept 12 bases outside the gene matches. CDR3 coding DNA: TGTGCCAGCAGCCGGGACCCGAGACAGGGAGTACCCCTCCACTTT. Amino acids: CASSRDPRQGVPLHF.

The chain links TRBV3-1 (or the pseudogene TRBV3-2) to TRBJ2-2, with unresolved D. Trimming pared 7 bases from V and 1 base from J, leaving 10 bases between. The V gene's germline CDR1 is LGHDT and CDR2 YNNKEL (reference sequence). The CDR3 covers 14 residues. CDR3 in DNA: TGTGCCAGCACCCCTTATCGGAACACCGGGGAGCTGTTTTTT. It codes for CASTPYRNTGELFF.

The gene calls are TRBV13 and TRBJ2-2, with 8 nucleotides matching TRBD2. The CDR3 contains 15 residues. Germline V gene data show CDR1 as PRHDT and CDR2 as FYEKMQ (reference sequence). V shed 5 bases and J 0 bases; nucleotides not matched to a gene: 2. In DNA form, the CDR3 reads TGTGCCAGCAGCAGACTAGCGTCGAACACCGGGGAGCTGTTTTTT. This codes for CASSRLASNTGELFF. Based on the CDR3 plus reference TRBV13 and TRBJ2-2, the full variable domain is AAGVIQSPRHLIKEKRETATLKCYPIPRHDTVYWYQQGPGQDPQFLISFYEKMQSDKGSIPDRFSAQQFSDYHSELNMSSLELGDSALYFCASSRLASNTGELFFGEGSRLTVL.

The chain joins TRBV5-1 to TRBJ1-1; D is possibly TRBD1 (5 bases). V lost 4 bases and J lost 4, with 11 bases in between. The length of the CDR3 is 13 residues. The germline V gene encodes CDR1 SGHRS and CDR2 YFSETQ. The CDR3 bases are TGCGCCAGCAGCCTGGGACTGGGCACTGAAGCTTTCTTT. Residues: CASSLGLGTEAFF.

The rearrangement joins TRBV3-1 (or the pseudogene TRBV3-2) to TRBJ1-3; TRBD1 matches at 8 bases. Germline assignment: CDR1 LGHDT and CDR2 YNNKEL (reference sequence). The J segment lost 3 bases and the V segment lost 1 base, leaving 8 bases of the junction unmatched. The CDR3 consists of 17 residues. The CDR3 reads CASSQGAGGLVGNTIYF. The CDR3 nucleotides are TGTGCCAGCAGCCAAGGTGCAGGGGGCTTGGTTGGAAACACCATATATTTT.

The chain is built from TRBV4-1 and TRBJ2-3, with D possibly being TRBD2 (6 bases). CDR3 length equals 16 residues. The germline CDR1 and CDR2 sequences are MGHRA and YSYEKL. V was clipped by 2 bases and J by 3 bases, with 15 bases between them. CDR3 region: CASSQKAGTLTDTQYF. For the CDR3, the DNA is TGCGCCAGCAGCCAAAAGGCGGGGACGCTAACAGATACGCAGTATTTT.

The rearrangement uses TRBV4-1 and TRBJ1-2; 11 bases match TRBD1. The CDR3 spans 18 residues. With V trimmed by 2 bases and J by 3 bases, 11 bases remained unmatched. Germline CDR1 and CDR2: MGHRA and YSYEKL. The DNA for the CDR3 is TGCGCCAGCAGCCAATCTCGCCCCGGGACAGGGGGGCACTATGGCTACACCTTC. Its translation: CASSQSRPGTGGHYGYTF.

The CDR3 DNA is TGTGCCATCGGGGGGCCAAATAATTCACCCCTCCACTTT. Amino acid sequence: CAIGGPNNSPLHF. The chain uses TRBV10-3 and TRBJ1-6, with D tentatively TRBD1 (6 bases). The CDR3 sequence is 13 residues long. V dropped 8 bases and J dropped 5 bases, with 10 bases sitting between them. The germline gives CDR1 ENHRY, CDR2 SYGVKD.

J is TRBJ2-3 and V is TRBV10-2; 14 bases match TRBD2. The ends lost 3 bases at V and 5 bases at J; junction bases unmatched: 10. Germline loops: CDR1 WSHSY, CDR2 SAAADI. The CDR3 is made up of 18 amino acids. In DNA, the CDR3 is TGCGCCAGCAGTGACCCGACTAGCGGGAGGGGTATGGGAGATACGCAGTATTTT. Its translation: CASSDPTSGRGMGDTQYF.

The chain carries TRBV19 and TRBJ1-6; D not certain. The germline CDR1 and CDR2 sequences are LNHDA and SQIVND (reference sequence). V lost 3 bases and J 8 bases, leaving 5 bases between the germline ends. The CDR3 sequence is 12 residues long. As DNA, the CDR3 is TGTGCCAGTAGTATTGGGGATTCACCCCTCCACTTT. As protein: CASSIGDSPLHF.

J is TRBJ2-6 and V is TRBV14; D is undetermined. Trimming stripped 3 bases from V and 0 bases from J, with 9 bases between. The CDR3 spans 16 residues. CDR1 SGHDN and CDR2 FVKESK come from the germline V gene. CDR3 coding DNA: TGTGCCAGCAGCCACAGACCGATCTCTGGGGCCAACGTCCTGACTTTC. Translation gives CASSHRPISGANVLTF.

The chain carries TRBV2 and TRBJ1-5; a possible D gene is TRBD1 (6 bases). V gave up 5 bases and J gave up 4 bases, with 6 bases separating them. CDR1 is SNHLY and CDR2 is FYNNEI in the germline V gene. This CDR3 spans 12 amino acids. As DNA, the CDR3 is TGTGCCAGCAGTACAGGGAATCAGCCCCAGCATTTT. Amino acids: CASSTGNQPQHF.

This chain uses TRBV5-4 with TRBJ1-2; 9 nucleotides match TRBD1. V lost 7 bases and J lost 5; bases outside the gene matches: 9. The CDR3 totals 14 residues. Germline V CDR1 and CDR2: SGHNT, YYREEE (reference sequence). The CDR3 sequence: CASRTGTGLYGYTF. CDR3 nucleotides: TGTGCCAGCCGAACCGGGACAGGGCTATATGGCTACACCTTC. The whole variable domain, remainder taken from reference TRBV5-4 and TRBJ1-2, is ETGVTQSPTHLIKTRGQQVTLRCSSQSGHNTVSWYQQALGQGPQFIFQYYREEENGRGNFPPRFSGLQFPNYSSELNVNALELDDSALYLCASRTGTGLYGYTFGSGTRLTVV.

The chain combines TRBV28 with TRBJ2-7, with TRBD2 matching over 10 bases. After removal of 4 bases from V and 4 bases from J, the junction contained 7 bases not matched to a gene. This CDR3 is 15 amino acids long. The germline V gene encodes CDR1 MDHEN and CDR2 SYDVKM. This CDR3 reads CASSSPGLAIYEQYF. CDR3 in DNA: TGTGCCAGCAGTTCCCCGGGACTAGCGATATACGAGCAGTACTTC.